This paragraph covers one T cell receptor (beta chain) sequence. What it binds is unknown. After template switching added a universal primer site, the resulting cDNA carried unique molecular identifiers. Via MiXCR, TCRdb re-called the 5' RACE reads, giving one row per CDR3 protein. The data hold 450,000 to 650,000 distinct CDR3 sequences, with around 15% observed a single time. Germline assignment: CDR1 MNHEY and CDR2 SMNVEV (reference sequence). V dropped 7 bases and J dropped 4 bases, with 16 bases sitting between them. The CDR3 has 14 amino acids. This specimen comes from a study of identical twins. Whole-study results and caveats: Whereas memory repertoires showed no such difference, abundant cord blood beta clonotypes carried fewer insertions.

These same records also appear under a second study, on yellow fever vaccine responses in identical twins.

The source is a woman aged 18-29 years in good health. This rearrangement joins TRBV27 to TRBJ1-1; tentatively, D is TRBD1 (5 bases). Material: CD4+ T cells sorted from blood. The CDR3 loop is CASMVGAVGTEAFF. The CDR3 region has the DNA TGTGCCAGCATGGTAGGGGCGGTCGGCACTGAAGCTTTCTTT.